The 27 T cell receptor beta chains in this list originate from one sample, sequenced in a study of human T cells and chemical hapten exposure. TCRdb processed the RACE reads anew with MiXCR; each CDR3 protein has one entry. The sample shows roughly 40,000 distinct CDR3 sequences, around 12% of them seen only once. Described time point: pre-sensitization, week 0. The treatment here: therapeutic diphenylcyclopropenone sensitization with weekly scalp DPC. This specimen was whole blood, taken in connection with sensitization to the hapten diphenylcyclopropenone (DPC). These receptor sequences come from a woman aged 30 to 39 with alopecia areata. Some clones in this sample may be carry-over from other donors' samples.

Ten or more counts support this clonotype. The CDR3 here is CASSSPDQPQHF. CDR3 coding DNA: TGTGCCAGCAGCTCTCCCGATCAGCCCCAGCATTTT. The chain combines TRBV7-3 with TRBJ1-5; unclear D gene. V shed 4 bases and J shed 5 bases, with 6 bases lying between them. The CDR3 extends over 12 amino acids. The V gene's germline CDR1 is SGHTA and CDR2 FQGTGA.

This clonotype occurred many times. This sequence joins TRBV7-9 and TRBJ2-5; tentatively, D is TRBD1 or TRBD2 (5 bases each). The CDR3 length is 16 residues. Between the trimmed V and J ends, which lost 5 bases and 2 bases, there was a span of 18 bases. Germline CDR1 and CDR2: SEHNR and FQNEAQ (reference sequence). This CDR3 is CASSGRLGRWQETQYF. DNA for the CDR3: TGTGCCAGCAGCGGCCGACTGGGACGGTGGCAAGAGACCCAGTACTTC. The full variable domain, completed using reference TRBV7-9 and TRBJ2-5, is DTGVSQNPRHKITKRGQNVTFRCDPISEHNRLYWYRQTLGQGPEFLTYFQNEAQLEKSRLLSDRFSAERPKGSFSTLEIQRTEQGDSAMYLCASSGRLGRWQETQYFGPGTRLLVL.

This chain connects TRBV7-6 to TRBJ2-7, with TRBD1 matching 7 bases. Germline loops: CDR1 SGHVS, CDR2 FNYEAQ. CDR3 length equals 14 residues. The trim removed 5 bases at V and 3 bases at J, leaving 7 bases unmatched. The CDR3 nucleotides are TGTGCCAGCAGCCTAGGGGGCGCGGACTACGAGCAGTACTTC. Translation gives CASSLGGADYEQYF. Drawing the rest from reference TRBV7-6 and TRBJ2-7, the complete variable domain is GAGVSQSPRYKVTKRGQDVALRCDPISGHVSLYWYRQALGQGPEFLTYFNYEAQQDKSGLPNDRFSAERPEGSISTLTIQRTEQRDSAMYRCASSLGGADYEQYFGPGTRLTVT.

This clonotype showed up just a few times. The CDR3 spells CASSRLLAGVPYEQYF. CDR3 bases: TGCGCCAGCAGCCGACTACTAGCGGGAGTTCCCTACGAGCAGTACTTC. The rearrangement uses TRBV4-1 and TRBJ2-7; 11 bases agree with TRBD2. Germline lookup yields CDR1 MGHRA and CDR2 YSYEKL. V lost 4 bases and J lost 2; bases outside the gene matches: 7. The CDR3 totals 16 residues.

This clonotype was recorded a few times. The chain is built from TRBV7-2 and TRBJ2-2, with 9 positions matching TRBD2. J gave up 6 bases and V 5 bases, and 13 bases lay outside the gene matches. The CDR3 covers 17 residues. The V gene's germline CDR1 is SGHTA and CDR2 FQGNSA. The CDR3 DNA reads as TGTGCCAGCAGCCCGGCGAGGATAGCGGGAGTTGCCGGGGAGCTGTTTTTT. Amino acids: CASSPARIAGVAGELFF.

The rearrangement uses TRBV6-5 and TRBJ2-7; D is possibly TRBD2 (6 bases). V gave up 2 bases and J gave up 1 base, with 9 bases separating them. This CDR3 is built from 14 residues. Germline CDR1 and CDR2: MNHEY and SVGAGI. The CDR3 DNA follows: TGTGCCAGCAGTTACGGGAGGACTTCCTACGAGCAGTACTTC. Protein sequence: CASSYGRTSYEQYF.

This clonotype was observed many times. CDR3 sequence reads: CASSIGLAGQIYNEQFF. In nucleotides, the CDR3 is TGTGCCAGTAGTATAGGTCTAGCGGGACAGATTTACAATGAGCAGTTCTTC. The gene calls are TRBV19 and TRBJ2-1; 9 bases map to TRBD2. Germline V gene lookup returns CDR1 LNHDA and CDR2 SQIVND (reference sequence). V was clipped by 1 base and J by 4 bases; unmatched bases: 8. The CDR3 extends over 17 amino acids.

The sample holds many counts of this clonotype. The chain has TRBV29-1 and TRBJ2-1, with 9 bases that match TRBD2. CDR1 and CDR2 from the germline V gene are SQVTM and ANQGSEA. V dropped 3 bases and J dropped 0; count of bases not matched to a gene: 9. The CDR3 is made up of 17 amino acids. The CDR3 DNA sequence: TGCAGCGTTGAGACAGCGGGAGGCCCTAGCTCCTACAATGAGCAGTTCTTC. This gives the protein CSVETAGGPSSYNEQFF.

In this sample, this clonotype turned up a few times. The rearrangement joins TRBV20-1 to TRBJ2-7; D may be TRBD2 (6 bases). The CDR3 has 14 residues. Trimming left V 5 bases short and J 4 bases short, with 18 bases between. CDR1 is DFQATT and CDR2 is SNEGSKA in the germline V gene (reference sequence). The CDR3 coding sequence is TGCAGTGCTCGAGCCATGGAGGGCATTTACGAGCAGTACTTC. Encoded protein: CSARAMEGIYEQYF.

This clonotype was seen only a few times. At one end, the junction sequence differs from germline, possibly due to a read error. This rearrangement joins TRBV6-6 to TRBJ2-1; D perhaps matches TRBD2 (5 bases). The CDR3 runs 12 residues. Germline CDR1 is MNHNY and CDR2 is SVGAGI (reference sequence). CDR3 sequence reads: CASSHSTREQFF. The DNA for the CDR3 is TGTGCCAGCAGTCACTCCACTAGAGAGCAGTTCTTC.

The sample holds many counts of this clonotype. V and J are TRBV7-2 and TRBJ2-1; 9 bases align to TRBD2. Germline CDR1 reads SGHTA; CDR2 reads FQGNSA. The J segment lost 3 bases and the V segment lost 4 bases, leaving 7 bases of the junction unmatched. The CDR3 consists of 16 residues. The CDR3 is CASSWTGTSYYNEQFF. For the CDR3, the DNA is TGTGCCAGCAGCTGGACCGGGACTAGCTACTACAATGAGCAGTTCTTC.

The chain combines TRBV3-1 with TRBJ1-4; TRBD1 agrees at 7 bases. The CDR3 runs to 16 residues. CDR1 is LGHDT, CDR2 YNNKEL, per germline (reference sequence). The J segment lost 0 bases and the V segment lost 4 bases, leaving 5 bases of the junction unmatched. The CDR3 loop is CASSLGTVATNEKLFF. The CDR3 nucleotides read TGTGCCAGCAGCCTTGGGACAGTAGCAACTAATGAAAAACTGTTTTTT.

This clonotype was detected many times. V usage is TRBV29-1 and J usage is TRBJ1-1, with no clear D. The germline V gene encodes CDR1 SQVTM and CDR2 ANQGSEA. The germline V and J ends were trimmed by 7 bases and 8 bases, with 11 bases remaining between them. CDR3 length: 10 residues. CDR3 coding DNA: TGCAGCGCTCAGAAACGGGAAGCTTTCTTT. Protein: CSAQKREAFF.

A few counts support this clonotype. The chain is built from TRBV29-1 and TRBJ2-1; D perhaps matches TRBD2 (6 bases). The CDR3 is 15 residues long. Germline V gene sequence: CDR1 SQVTM, CDR2 ANQGSEA. Trimming took 3 bases from V and 5 from J, leaving 17 bases between them. This CDR3 reads CSVEEGLLPNNEQFF. CDR3 coding DNA: TGCAGCGTTGAGGAGGGCCTTTTGCCTAACAATGAGCAGTTCTTC.

This clonotype was observed a handful of times. This chain connects TRBV7-2 to TRBJ1-6; D is ambiguous. This CDR3 spans 14 amino acids. CDR1 and CDR2 from the germline V gene are SGHTA and FQGNSA. With 2 bases removed from V and 4 bases from J, the gap between germline ends came to 6 bases. This chain's CDR3 is CASSLMPYNSPLHF. CDR3 bases: TGTGCCAGCAGCTTAATGCCTTATAATTCACCCCTCCACTTT.

This chain uses TRBV11-2 with TRBJ2-1; either TRBD1 or TRBD2 may fit D (5 bases each). The germline V and J ends were trimmed by 4 bases and 8 bases, with 15 bases remaining between them. The length of the CDR3 is 14 residues. Per germline, CDR1 SGHAT and CDR2 FQNNGV. The CDR3 sequence is CASSWDDRTDEQFF. The DNA of the CDR3 is TGTGCCAGCAGCTGGGACGATCGAACGGATGAGCAGTTCTTC.

This clonotype was seen at least ten times. This sequence joins TRBV18 and TRBJ1-1; no reliable D call. The CDR3 contains 13 residues. V was pared by 6 bases and J by 0 bases, with 8 bases between. CDR1 KGHSH and CDR2 LQKENI come from the germline V gene. The CDR3 nucleotides read TGTGCCAGCTCCCAAGACATGAACACTGAAGCTTTCTTT. Encoded protein: CASSQDMNTEAFF.

The chain links TRBV9 to TRBJ2-3, with D possibly matching TRBD2 (6 bases). V was trimmed by 0 bases and J by 2 bases, leaving 10 bases between them. CDR1 and CDR2 from the germline V gene are SGDLS and YYNGEE. The CDR3 loop spans 15 amino acids. CDR3 protein: CASSVAGLNTDTQYF. The CDR3 nucleotides read TGTGCCAGCAGCGTAGCCGGACTAAACACAGATACGCAGTATTTT.

This clonotype was detected ten times or more. The chain carries TRBV28 and TRBJ2-5, with D hard to call. The germline V gene has CDR1 MDHEN and CDR2 SYDVKM. This CDR3 is 11 amino acids long. V was cut by 6 bases and J by 4 bases, with 6 bases left in between. The CDR3 here is CASSSGETQYF. The CDR3 DNA reads as TGTGCCAGCAGCTCAGGAGAGACCCAGTACTTC.

The V gene is TRBV20-1, the J gene TRBJ2-7, with D perhaps TRBD1 or TRBD2 (5 bases each). The CDR3 is made up of 12 amino acids. V was trimmed by 8 bases and J by 6 bases, leaving 17 bases between them. Germline loops: CDR1 DFQATT, CDR2 SNEGSKA (reference sequence). The CDR3 sequence: CSSTPWGREQYF. CDR3 DNA sequence: TGCAGTTCAACACCTTGGGGACGCGAGCAGTACTTC.

The chain recombines TRBV19 with TRBJ1-5; no definite D call. Trimming removed 7 bases at V and 7 bases at J, with 11 bases between. CDR1 is LNHDA, CDR2 SQIVND, per germline (reference sequence). CDR3 size: 12 residues. CDR3 coding DNA: TGTGCCAGTAAATTCGGAGGCCAGCCCCAGCATTTT. Encoded protein: CASKFGGQPQHF.

V is TRBV5-1 and J is TRBJ2-3, with 9 bases lining up with TRBD2. Germline assignment: CDR1 SGHRS and CDR2 YFSETQ. V gave up 4 bases and J gave up 0 bases; unmatched junction bases: 6. The CDR3 spans 16 residues. In nucleotides, the CDR3 is TGCGCCAGCAGCCCGTGGACTAGCGCTAGCACAGATACGCAGTATTTT. Its protein product is CASSPWTSASTDTQYF. Filled out from reference TRBV5-1 and TRBJ2-3, the complete variable domain reads KAGVTQTPRYLIKTRGQQVTLSCSPISGHRSVSWYQQTPGQGLQFLFEYFSETQRNKGNFPGRFSGRQFSNSRSEMNVSTLELGDSALYLCASSPWTSASTDTQYFGPGTRLTVL.

The rearrangement joins TRBV3-1 to TRBJ2-7; D possibly corresponds to TRBD1 (6 bases). V was clipped by 6 bases and J by 3 bases, with 15 bases between them. The CDR3 runs to 14 residues. In germline, CDR1 is LGHDT, CDR2 YNNKEL (reference sequence). CDR3 sequence: CASSKAGTHYEQYF. The CDR3 DNA reads as TGTGCCAGCAGTAAAGCCGGGACACACTACGAGCAGTACTTC.

This clonotype was seen repeatedly, ten times or more. The rearrangement links TRBV20-1 to TRBJ2-1; TRBD2 aligns across 10 bases. V dropped 1 base and J dropped 1; count of bases not matched to a gene: 7. CDR3 size: 17 residues. The V gene's germline CDR1 is DFQATT and CDR2 SNEGSKA (reference sequence). CDR3 residues: CSARVSGRAPSYNEQFF. The CDR3 coding sequence is TGCAGTGCTAGAGTCAGCGGGAGGGCCCCGTCCTACAATGAGCAGTTCTTC.

This clonotype was found a few times. The chain carries TRBV20-1 and TRBJ2-3; 10 bases line up with TRBD2. Germline assignment: CDR1 DFQATT and CDR2 SNEGSKA (reference sequence). J gave up 4 bases and V 1 base, and 5 bases lay outside the gene matches. This CDR3 spans 15 amino acids. CDR3 residues: CSARVSGRAPDTQYF. The CDR3 region has the DNA TGCAGTGCTAGAGTCAGCGGGAGGGCCCCAGATACGCAGTATTTT.

In this sample, this clonotype turned up many times. V usage is TRBV6-1 and J usage is TRBJ1-6; D may be TRBD1 (6 bases). The CDR3 totals 18 residues. Trimming pared 2 bases from V and 5 bases from J, leaving 19 bases between. The germline V gene encodes CDR1 MNHNS and CDR2 SASEGT. The CDR3 sequence: CASSEYVIEGGNNSPLHF. CDR3 coding DNA: TGTGCCAGCAGTGAATACGTAATAGAAGGGGGAAATAATTCACCCCTCCACTTT.

The V gene is TRBV7-9, the J gene TRBJ1-5; the D is unclear. CDR3 length equals 10 residues. CDR1 is SEHNR, CDR2 FQNEAQ, per germline (reference sequence). V lost 6 bases, J lost 4 bases, and 1 base lay in between. CDR3 protein: CASRNQPQHF. The CDR3 nucleotides read TGTGCCAGCAGAAATCAGCCCCAGCATTTT.